This record covers a single T cell receptor beta chain. The data are from a study of cytomegalovirus exposure and HLA in healthy donors. V lost 3 bases and J lost 8; bases outside the gene matches: 11. The CDR3 loop spans 16 amino acids. Germline CDR1 and CDR2: MNHEY and SMNVEV (reference sequence). 13 Jbeta primers and 60 Vbeta primers were used for the PCR. Measured with immunoSEQ multiplex PCR; TCRdb has only the in-frame clones, and not every one. In total, the table holds about 200,000 clones. J is TRBJ2-4 and V is TRBV27; 9 bases are shared with TRBD1. The clonotype originates from a girl under 10 years old in good health and CMV-seropositive. Sequenced: PBMCs. CDR3 sequence reads: CASSLGYRDRVYIQYF. For the CDR3, the DNA is TGTGCCAGCAGTTTGGGATACCGGGACAGGGTGTACATTCAGTACTTC.